This TCR beta chain emerged from a study of blood T cells in healthy people across ages. The CDR3 is 16 amino acids. Germline V CDR1 and CDR2: SQVTM, ANQGSEA. J gave up 3 bases and V 1 base, and 8 bases lay outside the gene matches. Using a J-beta primer mix together with a sample-barcoded 5' primer, a second PCR was run for roughly 7 to 11 cycles. TCRdb called the 5' RACE reads again in MiXCR, with one record for every CDR3 protein. The sample contains about 1.1 million distinct CDR3 sequences, about two fifths of which appear only once. Aged about 6 to 100, donors were systemically healthy Caucasians from Russia. Whenever a sample was processed, at least 6.5 million PBMCs were isolated.

The chain carries TRBV29-1 and TRBJ2-1, with 8 bases lining up with TRBD1. The TCR sequence derives from a man between 18 and 29 years old in good health. Sequencing input: blood. This CDR3 reads CSVEGAAGGHYNEQFF. The CDR3 nucleotides are TGCAGCGTTGAAGGGGCCGCAGGGGGCCACTACAATGAGCAGTTCTTC.